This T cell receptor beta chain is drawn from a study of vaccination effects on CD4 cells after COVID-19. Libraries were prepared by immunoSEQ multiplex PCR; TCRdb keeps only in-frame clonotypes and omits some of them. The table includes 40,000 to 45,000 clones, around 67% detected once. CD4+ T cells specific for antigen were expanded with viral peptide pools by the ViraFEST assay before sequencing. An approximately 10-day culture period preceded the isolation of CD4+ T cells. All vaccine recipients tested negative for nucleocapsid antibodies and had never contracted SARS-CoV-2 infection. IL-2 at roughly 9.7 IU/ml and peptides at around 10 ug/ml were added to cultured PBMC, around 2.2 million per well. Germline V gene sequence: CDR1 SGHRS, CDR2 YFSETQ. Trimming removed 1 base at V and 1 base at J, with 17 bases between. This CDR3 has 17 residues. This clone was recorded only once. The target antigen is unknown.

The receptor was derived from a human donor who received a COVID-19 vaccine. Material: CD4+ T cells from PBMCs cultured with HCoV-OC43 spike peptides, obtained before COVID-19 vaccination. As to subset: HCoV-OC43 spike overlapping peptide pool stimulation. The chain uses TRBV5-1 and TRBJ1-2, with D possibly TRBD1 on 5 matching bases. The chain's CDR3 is CASSLWRGEGVNYGYTF. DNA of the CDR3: TGCGCCAGCAGCTTGTGGAGAGGGGAAGGGGTTAACTATGGCTACACCTTC.